These 30 T cell receptor beta chains were sequenced from one sample in a study of shared clonotypes between healthy human individuals. Profiled with immunoSEQ multiplex PCR; TCRdb holds only in-frame clones, not every one. The sample contains 2 million to 2.5 million clones, roughly 96% of which appear only once. Specimen: naive CD4+ T cells sorted from blood. Documented subset: CD45RA+ positively selected. The receptors were sampled from a man aged 18 to 30 in good health.

The V call is TRBV5-4, the J call TRBJ2-1, with 10 bases matching TRBD2. The CDR3 consists of 20 residues. Unmatched junction bases numbered 17, after V lost 0 bases and J lost 5 bases. CDR1 and CDR2 from the germline V gene are SGHNT and YYREEE (reference sequence). The CDR3 sequence: CASSLDPAGGPGRSNNEQFF. The CDR3 DNA follows: TGTGCCAGCAGCTTGGATCCAGCGGGAGGGCCGGGGCGGTCTAACAATGAGCAGTTCTTC.

This chain joins TRBV2 and TRBJ2-7; no firm D call. The length of the CDR3 is 11 residues. V was clipped by 10 bases and J by 5 bases, with 12 bases between them. Germline V lookup: CDR1 SNHLY, CDR2 FYNNEI. The CDR3 loop reads CATTPTNEQYF. The DNA for the CDR3 is TGTGCCACCACCCCCACTAACGAGCAGTACTTC.

The chain uses TRBV6-1 and TRBJ1-3, with 7 bases matching TRBD1. Trimming at V came to 1 base and at J to 4 bases, leaving 4 bases not matched to a gene. The CDR3 contains 15 residues. CDR1 and CDR2 (germline): MNHNS, SASEGT. The CDR3 bases are TGTGCCAGCAGTGAAGTTCAGGGGGGAGGAAACACCATATATTTT. Translation: CASSEVQGGGNTIYF.

The rearrangement links TRBV5-4 to TRBJ2-3, with 8 bases identical to TRBD2. Germline trimming cut 0 bases from V and 4 bases from J; bases unmatched to any gene: 7. The CDR3 contains 16 residues. Germline V CDR1 and CDR2: SGHNT, YYREEE (reference sequence). The chain's CDR3 is CASSLGRAGVSDTQYF. The CDR3 DNA follows: TGTGCCAGCAGCTTGGGGAGAGCGGGAGTTTCAGATACGCAGTATTTT.

The chain carries TRBV5-1 and TRBJ2-1; 10 bases fit TRBD1. V shed 4 bases and J 7 bases; nucleotides not matched to a gene: 5. The germline gives CDR1 SGHRS, CDR2 YFSETQ. The length of the CDR3 is 14 residues. This CDR3 is CASSGGQGVNEQFF. In nucleotides, the CDR3 is TGCGCCAGCAGCGGCGGACAGGGGGTAAATGAGCAGTTCTTC.

The chain recombines TRBV6-6 with TRBJ2-2; D is uncertain. The V gene's germline CDR1 is MNHNY and CDR2 SVGAGI (reference sequence). There are 15 residues in the CDR3. The ends were cut back, 6 bases at V and 0 bases at J, with 11 bases in the middle. CDR3 amino acids: CASRRHFANTGELFF. As DNA, the CDR3 is TGTGCCAGCAGACGACACTTCGCGAACACCGGGGAGCTGTTTTTT.

This clone appeared a single time. The chain joins TRBV15 to TRBJ2-7, with 8 bases fitting TRBD1. The V gene end was trimmed by 3 bases and the J gene end by 2 bases; junction bases not matched to a gene: 12. Germline CDR1 LNHNV, CDR2 YYDKDF (reference sequence). The CDR3 consists of 17 residues. The CDR3 DNA reads TGTGCCACCAGCAGTGGGACAGGCACCCCAGCAACCTACGAGCAGTACTTC. This sequence encodes CATSSGTGTPATYEQYF.

This clone was seen a single time. The chain links TRBV5-6 to TRBJ1-6; D gene uncertain. Germline CDR1 is SGHDT and CDR2 is YYEEEE. This CDR3 is 16 amino acids long. V was trimmed by 6 bases and J by 0 bases, leaving 13 bases between them. In DNA form, the CDR3 reads TGTGCCAGCACCCCGTCGGGGAGCTCCTATAATTCACCCCTCCACTTT. Its translation is CASTPSGSSYNSPLHF. Variable domain in full (rest from reference TRBV5-6 and TRBJ1-6): DAGVTQSPTHLIKTRGQQVTLRCSPKSGHDTVSWYQQALGQGPQFIFQYYEEEERQRGNFPDRFSGHQFPNYSSELNVNALLLGDSALYLCASTPSGSSYNSPLHFGNGTRLTVT.

The J gene is TRBJ2-3, the V gene TRBV25-1; no clear D gene. V lost 3 bases and J lost 0, with 10 bases in between. From germline, CDR1 is MGHDK and CDR2 SYGVNS. The CDR3 runs to 15 residues. The DNA of the CDR3 is TGTGCCAGCAGTGATTCTCGGGCTAGCACAGATACGCAGTATTTT. Its protein product is CASSDSRASTDTQYF.

This chain uses TRBV10-3 with TRBJ2-3; 7 bases line up with TRBD2. This CDR3 has 16 residues. The germline gives CDR1 ENHRY, CDR2 SYGVKD. Unmatched junction bases numbered 16, after V lost 7 bases and J lost 6 bases. In nucleotides, the CDR3 is TGTGCCATCACCTCCTCATTACTAGCGTCGTCCGATACGCAGTATTTT. As protein: CAITSSLLASSDTQYF.

This chain links TRBV7-8 with TRBJ1-6, with D possibly being TRBD1 (6 bases). The CDR3 covers 15 residues. Trimming removed 5 bases from V and 7 bases from J, with 15 bases in between. From germline, CDR1 is SGHVS and CDR2 FQNEAQ. The CDR3 protein is CASSPRGGANSPLHF. The CDR3 DNA follows: TGTGCCAGCAGCCCTAGGGGGGGGGCCAATTCACCCCTCCACTTT.

The rearrangement uses TRBV6-5 and TRBJ2-7, with 8 bases identical to TRBD2. Unmatched junction bases numbered 1, after V lost 6 bases and J lost 0 bases. The CDR3 has 13 residues. Germline V gene sequence: CDR1 MNHEY, CDR2 SVGAGI. CDR3 in DNA: TGTGCCAGCAGAGCGGGGGCCTCCTACGAGCAGTACTTC. Residues: CASRAGASYEQYF.

The rearrangement joins TRBV28 to TRBJ1-6, with 8 bases fitting TRBD1. The CDR3 is made up of 15 amino acids. J was trimmed by 7 bases and V by 5 bases; bases with no gene match: 7. Per germline, CDR1 MDHEN and CDR2 SYDVKM. The CDR3 DNA reads as TGTGCCAGCAGTAAGACAGGGGAGCCGAATTCACCCCTCCACTTT. Translation: CASSKTGEPNSPLHF.

The CDR3 loop reads CASSRDVTYEQYF. CDR3 DNA sequence: TGCGCCAGCAGCAGGGACGTTACCTACGAGCAGTACTTC. The gene calls are TRBV5-1 and TRBJ2-7; D tentatively reads TRBD1 or TRBD2 (5 bases each). Trimming left V 4 bases short and J 2 bases short, with 10 bases between. Germline-derived CDR1 and CDR2 are SGHRS and YFSETQ. The CDR3 loop spans 13 amino acids.

This rearrangement joins TRBV13 to TRBJ2-1; 9 bases are shared with TRBD2. J was trimmed by 2 bases and V by 5 bases; bases with no gene match: 7. Germline CDR1 and CDR2: PRHDT and FYEKMQ (reference sequence). This CDR3 is 16 amino acids long. The CDR3 reads CASSPEGGGAYNEQFF. CDR3 DNA sequence: TGTGCCAGCAGCCCCGAAGGCGGGGGGGCCTACAATGAGCAGTTCTTC.

The V and J genes are TRBV2 and TRBJ2-3; 7 bases agree with TRBD1. The V segment lost 6 bases and the J segment 4 bases; nucleotides outside the gene matches: 1. The germline V gene has CDR1 SNHLY and CDR2 FYNNEI. The CDR3 covers 12 residues. Written as DNA, the CDR3 is TGTGCCAGCAGGGGACAGCCAGATACGCAGTATTTT. This gives the protein CASRGQPDTQYF.

The V and J genes are TRBV2 and TRBJ2-7; D tentatively reads TRBD1 or TRBD2 (5 bases each). The CDR3 is made up of 13 amino acids. V was pared by 10 bases and J by 10 bases, with 23 bases between. The germline gives CDR1 SNHLY, CDR2 FYNNEI. CDR3 region: CANSGTPSFSQYF. CDR3 in DNA: TGTGCCAACTCCGGGACCCCGAGTTTTTCCCAGTACTTC.

As for this clone: The same CDR3 also results from other DNA sequences found in this sample. Here the CDR3 DNA reads TGTGCCAGCAGCCTGGACGGCCTTTATGGCTACACCTTC. Encoded protein: CASSLDGLYGYTF. J is TRBJ1-2 and V is TRBV5-4; D gene unclear. The CDR3 is made up of 13 amino acids. Germline CDR1 SGHNT, CDR2 YYREEE (reference sequence). V was trimmed by 4 bases and J by 5 bases, leaving 12 bases between them.

The chain uses TRBV7-2 and TRBJ1-1; TRBD1 might be the D (5 bases). Deletions cut 1 base from V and 1 base from J, with 10 bases between. CDR3 length: 15 residues. Germline loops: CDR1 SGHTA, CDR2 FQGNSA. In DNA, the CDR3 is TGTGCCAGCAGCTTAGGAGGGGCGGCGAACACTGAAGCTTTCTTT. This encodes CASSLGGAANTEAFF.

Details on this clone: The same CDR3 also results from other DNA sequences found in this sample. This sequence joins TRBV5-4 and TRBJ2-1; TRBD2 matches at 7 bases. The V gene end was trimmed by 0 bases and the J gene end by 3 bases; junction bases not matched to a gene: 3. Germline CDR1 and CDR2: SGHNT and YYREEE (reference sequence). This CDR3 comprises 15 residues. CDR3 nucleotide sequence: TGTGCCAGCAGCTTGGAGGGCGGGAGCTACAATGAGCAGTTCTTC. Translation gives CASSLEGGSYNEQFF.

The chain carries TRBV28 and TRBJ1-5; TRBD1 aligns across 9 bases. With V trimmed by 5 bases and J by 6 bases, 11 bases remained unmatched. The CDR3 length is 16 residues. From germline, CDR1 is MDHEN and CDR2 SYDVKM. CDR3 DNA sequence: TGTGCCAGCAGTCCGAAGACAGGGGGGGGTTTTCAGCCCCAGCATTTT. It codes for CASSPKTGGGFQPQHF.

The chain recombines TRBV5-6 with TRBJ2-2; perhaps TRBD2 as D (6 bases). From germline, CDR1 is SGHDT and CDR2 YYEEEE. CDR3 length equals 18 residues. Trimming stripped 4 bases from V and 4 bases from J, with 23 bases between. This CDR3 reads CASSPGRWGMRGTGELFF. The CDR3 DNA reads TGTGCCAGCAGCCCTGGTCGTTGGGGGATGCGGGGCACCGGGGAGCTGTTTTTT.

The rearrangement uses TRBV5-6 and TRBJ2-7; D not certain. Trimming took off 2 bases at V and 6 bases at J, with 9 bases between the two ends. The CDR3 covers 12 residues. Looked up from germline, CDR1 is SGHDT and CDR2 is YYEEEE. DNA for the CDR3: TGTGCCAGCAGCTTTTCAGAAGGCGAGCAGTACTTC. It encodes CASSFSEGEQYF.

This sequence joins TRBV21-1 and TRBJ2-7; the tabulated D call, TRBD1, remains unverified against the DNA. TRBV21-1 is reported as a pseudogene. The CDR3 has 18 amino acids. The CDR3 coding sequence is TGTGCCAGCAGCAAAGAGGCGGAGGAGACAGGGGGCGACTACGAGCAGTACTTC. It specifies CASSKEAEETGGDYEQYF.

V gene TRBV5-4 combines with J gene TRBJ1-2; 7 bases align to TRBD1. Germline CDR1 SGHNT, CDR2 YYREEE (reference sequence). The CDR3 has 15 residues. With 0 bases clipped from V and 2 bases from J, the junction kept 4 bases outside the gene matches. The CDR3 DNA reads TGTGCCAGCAGCTTGGAGGGACAGCGAAACTATGGCTACACCTTC. This gives the protein CASSLEGQRNYGYTF.

The gene calls are TRBV5-1 and TRBJ2-2; possibly TRBD1 for D (6 bases). This CDR3 is 14 amino acids long. CDR1 SGHRS and CDR2 YFSETQ come from the germline V gene. Deletions cut 3 bases from V and 7 bases from J, with 13 bases between. CDR3 sequence: CASSSTGLGGELFF. CDR3 coding DNA: TGCGCCAGCAGCTCTACAGGGTTGGGCGGGGAGCTGTTTTTT.

The chain recombines TRBV5-5 with TRBJ1-6, with TRBD1 matching over 9 bases. This CDR3 has 15 amino acids. The V gene's germline CDR1 is SGHKS and CDR2 YYEKEE (reference sequence). Trimming at V came to 4 bases and at J to 2 bases, leaving 1 base not matched to a gene. CDR3 bases: TGTGCCAGCAGCGGGGACAGGGCCTATAATTCACCCCTCCACTTT. It yields the protein CASSGDRAYNSPLHF.

The chain has TRBV29-1 and TRBJ1-4; TRBD1 matches at 7 bases. V shed 7 bases, J shed 5 bases, and the junction held 7 bases outside the gene matches. CDR3 size: 13 residues. In germline, CDR1 is SQVTM, CDR2 ANQGSEA. CDR3 in DNA: TGCAGCGCCCAGGGGGGGTCCAATGAAAAACTGTTTTTT. This codes for CSAQGGSNEKLFF.

CDR3 DNA sequence: TGTGCCAGCGGCGGGAGTAGCTATGGCTACACCTTC. Its translation is CASGGSSYGYTF. This chain joins TRBV11-2 and TRBJ1-2; D unresolved. Germline values: CDR1 SGHAT, CDR2 FQNNGV. The V end was cut by 8 bases, the J end by 4 bases, with 11 bases between. The CDR3 has 12 residues.

The V call is TRBV4-2, the J call TRBJ2-1; 10 nucleotides agree with TRBD2. V lost 1 base, J lost 5 bases, and 8 bases stayed unmatched. This CDR3 spans 17 amino acids. CDR1 LGHNA and CDR2 YNFKEQ come from the germline V gene. The chain's CDR3 is CASSQGTSGPINNEQFF. For the CDR3, the DNA is TGTGCCAGCAGCCAAGGGACTAGCGGTCCTATCAACAATGAGCAGTTCTTC.